Listed below are T cell receptor beta chains from one sample, sequenced in a study of ipilimumab plus nivolumab after autologous stem cell transplantation. Libraries were prepared by immunoSEQ multiplex PCR; TCRdb keeps only in-frame clonotypes and omits some of them. The profile covers around 12,000 clones, with about 75% appearing a single time and approximately 11% taken by the ten largest. The material was PBMCs, obtained in a trial of ipilimumab plus nivolumab as post-transplant consolidation. These receptors were obtained from a male donor with multiple myeloma. CDR3s include the opening cysteine and the closing phenylalanine or tryptophan. The D gene is left open where the match is weak. Expanded clones are given a class, and other clones once, few, many or no size at all.

>NA|TRBV7-8|TRBD1|TRBJ1-3
CASSFGQGGGNTIYF
TGTGCCAGCAGCTTCGGACAGGGTGGTGGAAACACCATATATTTT
>NA|TRBV19|TRBD1|TRBJ1-5
CASRVTGGSNQPQHF
TGTGCCAGTAGAGTCACAGGGGGAAGCAATCAGCCCCAGCATTTT
>NA|TRBV23-1|NA|TRBJ2-6
CATGHLFSGANVLTF
TGCGCGACGGGACACCTCTTCTCTGGGGCCAACGTCCTGACTTTC
>NA|TRBV4-1|TRBD2|TRBJ2-1
CASSRTDRGLAGGAGTYNEQFF
TGCGCCAGCAGCCGCACCGATCGCGGACTAGCGGGGGGGGCGGGAACCTACAATGAGCAGTTCTTC
>NA|TRBV5-1|TRBD2|TRBJ2-7
CASSVVAGPREQYF
TGCGCCAGCAGCGTAGTAGCGGGTCCGCGCGAGCAGTACTTC
>NA|TRBV7-8|NA|TRBJ1-6
CASSYSRDSPLHF
TGTGCCAGCAGCTACTCTCGGGATTCACCCCTCCACTTT
>NA|TRBV5-5|TRBD1|TRBJ1-2
CASSLVGQGAYGYTF
TGTGCCAGCAGCTTGGTGGGACAGGGGGCCTATGGCTACACCTTC
>NA|TRBV5-1|NA|TRBJ1-1
CASSIAGATEAFF
TGCGCCAGCAGCATTGCGGGGGCCACTGAAGCTTTCTTT
>NA|TRBV2|NA|TRBJ2-5
CASSDARGQETQYF
TGTGCCAGCAGTGACGCCCGGGGGCAAGAGACCCAGTACTTC
>NA|TRBV7-9|NA|TRBJ2-3
CASSLNLADTQYF
TGTGCCAGCAGCCTAAATCTGGCAGATACGCAGTATTTT
>NA|TRBV6-4|TRBD1|TRBJ1-2
CASSEEAGTGVYGYTF
TGTGCCAGCAGTGAAGAAGCCGGGACAGGGGTTTATGGCTACACCTTC
>few|TRBV6-4|TRBD1|TRBJ1-5
CASSDPAKGRQGFNQPQHF
TGTGCCAGCAGTGACCCAGCGAAGGGCAGACAGGGGTTCAATCAGCCCCAGCATTTT
>NA|TRBV6-1|TRBD1|TRBJ1-2
CASSEAWTGGKGGYTF
TGTGCCAGCAGTGAAGCGTGGACAGGGGGTAAGGGTGGCTACACCTTC
>NA|TRBV5-1|TRBD1|TRBJ2-7
CASSASGTGGDEQYF
TGCGCCAGCAGCGCTTCCGGGACAGGGGGCGACGAGCAGTACTTC
>NA|TRBV10-1|NA|TRBJ1-4
CASSGVGQTNEKLFF
TGCGCCAGCAGTGGGGTAGGACAAACTAATGAAAAACTGTTTTTT
>few|TRBV19|TRBD1|TRBJ1-2
CASSIRTGGVWNYGYTF
TGTGCCAGTAGTATACGGACAGGGGGCGTATGGAACTATGGCTACACCTTC
>NA|TRBV7-9|NA|TRBJ1-6
CASSKLSPLHF
TGTGCCAGCAGCAAACTCTCACCCCTCCACTTT
>NA|TRBV11-2|NA|TRBJ2-5
CASSSNTWGETQYF
TGTGCCAGCAGCTCTAACACGTGGGGAGAGACCCAGTACTTC
>once|TRBV6-8|TRBD2|TRBJ2-7
CASRRLAAISYEQYF
TGTGCCAGCAGACGCCTAGCGGCAATCTCCTACGAGCAGTACTTC
>NA|TRBV5-1|NA|TRBJ2-5
CASSPGAGTQGPETQYF
TGCGCCAGCAGCCCCGGGGCCGGGACACAGGGTCCGGAGACCCAGTACTTC
>NA|TRBV9|TRBD1|TRBJ2-3
CASSVRQGWTDTQYF
TGTGCCAGCAGCGTAAGACAGGGATGGACAGATACGCAGTATTTT
>NA|TRBV18|NA|TRBJ1-2
CASSRGSDYGYTF
TGTGCCAGCTCCCGGGGGAGCGACTATGGCTACACCTTC
>NA|TRBV7-6|TRBD1|TRBJ1-2
CASSLLGTANGYTF
TGTGCCAGCAGCTTATTAGGGACAGCAAATGGCTACACCTTC
>NA|TRBV5-1|NA|TRBJ2-2
CASSYRGASTGELFF
TGCGCCAGCAGCTATCGCGGGGCTAGCACCGGGGAGCTGTTTTTT
>NA|TRBV5-1|NA|TRBJ2-3
CASSLASGSSTDTQYF
TGCGCCAGCAGCTTGGCCTCAGGGTCGAGCACAGATACGCAGTATTTT
>few|TRBV4-2|NA|TRBJ2-5
CASSPAGQETQYF
TGTGCCAGCAGCCCCGCAGGGCAAGAGACCCAGTACTTC
>NA|TRBV25-1|TRBD1|TRBJ1-1
CASSEDRGRVSNTEAFF
TGTGCCAGCAGTGAGGACAGGGGGCGGGTTTCGAACACTGAAGCTTTCTTT
>NA|TRBV7-6|NA|TRBJ2-1
CASSFRRQGREYNEQFF
TGTGCCAGCAGCTTCCGAAGACAGGGGAGGGAATACAATGAGCAGTTCTTC
>NA|TRBV6-6|NA|TRBJ2-3
CASTTGTDTQYF
TGTGCCAGCACGACGGGCACAGATACGCAGTATTTT
>NA|TRBV28|NA|TRBJ1-2
CASSCGRKTYGYTF
TGTGCCAGCAGTTGTGGACGAAAGACCTATGGCTACACCTTC
>once|TRBV25-1|NA|TRBJ1-6
CASRSRSSYNSPLHF
TGTGCCAGCAGGTCGCGTAGCTCCTATAATTCACCCCTCCACTTT
>NA|TRBV10-3|NA|TRBJ2-7
CATGTTNYEQYF
TGTGCCACAGGGACGACCAACTACGAGCAGTACTTC
>NA|TRBV12-1|NA|TRBJ2-1
CASSSTPGTTSNEQFF
TGTGCCAGCAGTTCCACCCCGGGGACCACCTCAAATGAGCAGTTCTTC
>NA|TRBV6-1|TRBD2|TRBJ2-5
CASSESAGGIQETQYF
TGTGCCAGCAGTGAATCTGCGGGGGGTATCCAAGAGACCCAGTACTTC
>NA|TRBV19|NA|TRBJ2-3
CASSTARGKRDTQYF
TGTGCCAGTAGCACCGCCCGGGGGAAAAGGGATACGCAGTATTTT
>NA|TRBV30|NA|TRBJ2-7
CAWALDYEQYF
TGTGCCTGGGCCCTAGACTACGAGCAGTACTTC
>NA|TRBV2|TRBD1|TRBJ2-5
CASSGQGGGRVAGETQYF
TGTGCCAGCAGCGGACAGGGAGGCGGGCGGGTAGCTGGAGAGACCCAGTACTTC
>NA|TRBV12-5|NA|TRBJ1-1
CASGGDTSTEAFF
TGTGCTAGTGGAGGGGACACTTCCACTGAAGCTTTCTTT
>NA|TRBV28|TRBD1|TRBJ1-2
CASSVTGAANYGYTF
TGTGCCAGCAGTGTCACAGGGGCCGCTAACTATGGCTACACCTTC
>NA|TRBV11-2|NA|TRBJ1-5
CASSLGLDQPQHF
TGTGCCAGCAGCTTAGGGCTGGATCAGCCCCAGCATTTT
>few|TRBV7-9|NA|TRBJ1-6
CASSSAGVGSSPLHF
TGTGCCAGCAGCTCAGCAGGGGTGGGAAGTTCACCCCTCCACTTT
>once|TRBV7-2|TRBD1|TRBJ1-1
CASSSTGAEAFF
TGTGCCAGCAGCTCGACAGGGGCTGAAGCTTTCTTT
>NA|TRBV6-4|TRBD2|TRBJ2-3
CASSDTSGLTDTQYF
TGTGCCAGCAGTGACACTAGCGGTCTCACAGATACGCAGTATTTT
>once|TRBV11-1|TRBD1|TRBJ1-4
CASSINRGRSEKLFF
TGTGCCAGCAGCATCAACAGGGGAAGGAGTGAAAAACTGTTTTTT
>NA|TRBV2|NA|TRBJ1-5
CASKGESNQPQHF
TGTGCCAGCAAGGGGGAAAGCAATCAGCCCCAGCATTTT
>NA|TRBV25-1|NA|TRBJ2-6
CASSLTGSGANVLTF
TGTGCCAGCAGCCTAACAGGCTCTGGGGCCAACGTCCTGACTTTC
>NA|TRBV4-2|NA|TRBJ2-3
CASSPRLSHTQYF
TGTGCCAGCAGCCCTAGACTGAGCCATACGCAGTATTTT
>once|TRBV7-3|TRBD2|TRBJ2-3
CASSQTPGVAGTTDTQYF
TGTGCCAGCAGCCAAACCCCGGGAGTAGCGGGGACCACAGATACGCAGTATTTT
>NA|TRBV4-3|NA|TRBJ2-1
CASSINLYNEQFF
TGCGCCAGCAGCATAAACTTGTACAATGAGCAGTTCTTC
>NA|TRBV9|NA|TRBJ1-1
CASSANRENTEAFF
TGTGCCAGCAGCGCTAACAGGGAGAACACTGAAGCTTTCTTT
>NA|TRBV11-2|NA|TRBJ1-1
CASSLSPPLDTEAFF
TGTGCCAGCAGCTTGAGCCCGCCTCTTGACACTGAAGCTTTCTTT
>NA|TRBV7-9|NA|TRBJ1-1
CASSLMGGRNTEAFF
TGTGCCAGCAGCTTAATGGGTGGTCGGAACACTGAAGCTTTCTTT
>NA|TRBV7-3|NA|TRBJ1-6
CASSLMGPNNSPLHF
TGTGCCAGCAGCTTAATGGGACCAAATAATTCACCCCTCCACTTT
>NA|TRBV5-5|NA|TRBJ1-1
CASSLSHRAGETEAFF
TGTGCCAGCAGCTTGAGTCATCGGGCGGGGGAAACTGAAGCTTTCTTT